Listed here are 25 T cell receptor beta chains from one sample, sequenced in a study of cytomegalovirus exposure and HLA in healthy donors. Repertoires were generated with immunoSEQ multiplex PCR, while TCRdb's copy carries only in-frame clones and drops some. In the table there are some 80,000 clones, 95% to 96% of which are singletons. The sequenced sample was PBMCs. The receptors here all came from a woman in her late teens or twenties in good health and CMV-seronegative.

The J gene is TRBJ1-4, the V gene TRBV4-2; a weak D match, TRBD1 (5 bases). The CDR3 sequence is 15 residues long. Per germline, CDR1 LGHNA and CDR2 YNFKEQ. The V and J ends lost 0 bases and 8 bases respectively, with 13 bases between them. CDR3 sequence reads: CASSQDPRAGEKLFF. The DNA of the CDR3 is TGTGCCAGCAGCCAAGATCCTAGGGCAGGGGAAAAACTGTTTTTT.

The chain recombines TRBV6-6 with TRBJ1-3; D gene uncertain. The CDR3 length is 12 residues. In germline, CDR1 is MNHNY, CDR2 SVGAGI (reference sequence). Trimming left V 6 bases short and J 9 bases short, with 12 bases between. The DNA of the CDR3 is TGTGCCAGCAGCCCCGAGAGTTTCACCATATATTTT. Amino acids: CASSPESFTIYF.

The V call is TRBV19, the J call TRBJ2-5; TRBD2 is a possible D gene (6 bases). With 3 bases removed from V and 4 bases from J, the gap between germline ends came to 21 bases. This CDR3 is 17 amino acids long. Germline V CDR1 and CDR2: LNHDA, SQIVND (reference sequence). This CDR3 reads CASSISLASSSAETQYF. In DNA form, the CDR3 reads TGTGCCAGTAGTATTAGTCTAGCGTCGTCCTCGGCAGAGACCCAGTACTTC. Using reference TRBV19 and TRBJ2-5 for the parts outside the CDR3, the full variable domain is DGGITQSPKYLFRKEGQNVTLSCEQNLNHDAMYWYRQDPGQGLRLIYYSQIVNDFQKGDIAEGYSVSREKKESFPLTVTSAQKNPTAFYLCASSISLASSSAETQYFGPGTRLLVL.

V is TRBV6-5 and J is TRBJ2-1; D may be TRBD1 (5 bases). The CDR3 has 15 amino acids. Trimming took 7 bases from V and 0 from J, leaving 13 bases between them. Germline lookup yields CDR1 MNHEY and CDR2 SVGAGI. The CDR3 DNA is TGTGCCAGCACGCTGTACAGGAGCTCCTACAATGAGCAGTTCTTC. Translation: CASTLYRSSYNEQFF.

This chain links TRBV25-1 with TRBJ1-3, with 8 bases that match TRBD1. The CDR3 totals 14 residues. J was trimmed by 2 bases and V by 6 bases; bases with no gene match: 3. Germline CDR1 MGHDK, CDR2 SYGVNS. The CDR3 DNA reads as TGTGCCAGCAGCCAACAGGGGGCTGGAAACACCATATATTTT. It translates to CASSQQGAGNTIYF.

J is TRBJ2-3 and V is TRBV2; 7 bases line up with TRBD1. This CDR3 spans 13 amino acids. V lost 6 bases and J lost 3; bases outside the gene matches: 3. Germline values: CDR1 SNHLY, CDR2 FYNNEI. This chain's CDR3 is CASRGQITDTQYF. CDR3 in DNA: TGTGCCAGCAGGGGACAGATTACAGATACGCAGTATTTT. Combining the CDR3 with reference TRBV2 and TRBJ2-3 gives the whole variable domain EPEVTQTPSHQVTQMGQEVILRCVPISNHLYFYWYRQILGQKVEFLVSFYNNEISEKSEIFDDQFSVERPDGSNFTLKIRSTKLEDSAMYFCASRGQITDTQYFGPGTRLTVL.

The chain joins TRBV29-1 to TRBJ2-1; a weak D match, TRBD2 (7 bases). The germline gives CDR1 SQVTM, CDR2 ANQGSEA. The CDR3 contains 13 residues. Trimming took 7 bases from V and 5 from J, leaving 15 bases between them. CDR3 residues: CSGVGGGNNEQFF. In DNA form, the CDR3 reads TGCAGCGGAGTAGGGGGGGGGAACAATGAGCAGTTCTTC.

This chain links TRBV27 with TRBJ2-4; no firm D call. Trimming left V 2 bases short and J 0 bases short, with 11 bases between. The CDR3 is 16 residues long. The germline V gene has CDR1 MNHEY and CDR2 SMNVEV (reference sequence). The DNA of the CDR3 is TGTGCCAGCAGTTTAGAGCTGAGTCTAGCCAAAAACATTCAGTACTTC. Translated: CASSLELSLAKNIQYF.

The chain recombines TRBV7-9 with TRBJ2-1; 11 nucleotides agree with TRBD2. The length of the CDR3 is 15 residues. Looked up from germline, CDR1 is SEHNR and CDR2 is FQNEAQ (reference sequence). The J segment lost 6 bases and the V segment lost 2 bases, leaving 3 bases of the junction unmatched. CDR3 sequence (DNA): TGTGCCAGCAGCTTACTACTAGCGGGAGTCAATGAGCAGTTCTTC. This codes for CASSLLLAGVNEQFF.

In regard to this clone: Other nucleotide sequences from this sample produce the same CDR3. For the CDR3, the DNA is TGTGCCAGCAGCACAGGGAGCTCTGGAAACACCATATATTTT. It specifies CASSTGSSGNTIYF. The J gene is TRBJ1-3, the V gene TRBV5-4; D possibly corresponds to TRBD1 (6 bases). Germline-derived CDR1 and CDR2 are SGHNT and YYREEE (reference sequence). The CDR3 contains 14 residues. V was pared by 4 bases and J by 0 bases, with 8 bases between.

The chain employs TRBV18 and TRBJ1-1; TRBD1 might be the D (5 bases). Per the germline V gene, CDR1 is KGHSH and CDR2 is LQKENI. This CDR3 has 15 amino acids. Deletions cut 0 bases from V and 5 bases from J, with 13 bases between. The CDR3 reads CASSPPGLGGTEAFF. Written as DNA, the CDR3 is TGTGCCAGCTCACCACCGGGGCTTGGGGGGACTGAAGCTTTCTTT.

The chain is built from TRBV19 and TRBJ1-5; TRBD1 agrees at 7 bases. V lost 6 bases and J lost 0; bases outside the gene matches: 8. The CDR3 has 16 residues. Germline V gene sequence: CDR1 LNHDA, CDR2 SQIVND (reference sequence). The DNA of the CDR3 is TGTGCCAGTAGAACGACAGGGACCTATAGCAATCAGCCCCAGCATTTT. Protein: CASRTTGTYSNQPQHF.

This clone was observed once. The rearrangement uses TRBV5-1 and TRBJ1-1; D gene unclear. The germline gives CDR1 SGHRS, CDR2 YFSETQ. This CDR3 is 16 amino acids long. V lost 4 bases, J lost 1 base, and 17 bases lay in between. In nucleotides, the CDR3 is TGCGCCAGCAGCAGAGGGCTCGGCGGTGGGAACACTGAAGCTTTCTTT. Protein product: CASSRGLGGGNTEAFF. Supplemented by reference TRBV5-1 and TRBJ1-1, the full variable domain reads KAGVTQTPRYLIKTRGQQVTLSCSPISGHRSVSWYQQTPGQGLQFLFEYFSETQRNKGNFPGRFSGRQFSNSRSEMNVSTLELGDSALYLCASSRGLGGGNTEAFFGQGTRLTVV.

This clone was seen once. This chain joins TRBV19 and TRBJ2-5; D is possibly TRBD1 (7 bases). The germline CDR1 and CDR2 sequences are LNHDA and SQIVND (reference sequence). The germline V and J ends were trimmed by 8 bases and 4 bases, with 14 bases remaining between them. The CDR3 length is 13 residues. In DNA, the CDR3 is TGTGCCAGTGGAGTCCAGGGGGGAGAGACCCAGTACTTC. Translated, it gives CASGVQGGETQYF.

The rearrangement links TRBV9 to TRBJ2-3; 14 bases line up with TRBD2. J was trimmed by 4 bases and V by 4 bases; bases with no gene match: 5. Germline CDR1 SGDLS, CDR2 YYNGEE. This CDR3 is 16 amino acids long. Here the CDR3 reads CASSKGLAGESDTQYF. CDR3 DNA sequence: TGTGCCAGCAGCAAGGGACTAGCGGGAGAATCAGATACGCAGTATTTT.

The chain links TRBV10-1 to TRBJ1-1; unclear D gene. The V end lost 5 bases, the J end lost 3 bases, and 13 bases lay between the germline ends. The V gene's germline CDR1 is WNHNN and CDR2 SYGVQD (reference sequence). The length of the CDR3 is 14 residues. CDR3 in amino acids: CASSPAPEYTEAFF. CDR3 nucleotide sequence: TGCGCCAGCAGTCCAGCGCCGGAGTACACTGAAGCTTTCTTT.

This sequence joins TRBV6-5 and TRBJ1-2; D possibly corresponds to TRBD1 (6 bases). V was shortened by 6 bases and J by 3 bases, with 14 bases between the two germline ends. This CDR3 contains 14 residues. In germline, CDR1 is MNHEY, CDR2 SVGAGI. The DNA of the CDR3 is TGTGCCAGCAGCCGACAGGAGCGGCACTATGGCTACACCTTC. Translated: CASSRQERHYGYTF.

The V gene is TRBV7-8, the J gene TRBJ1-1; D is possibly TRBD1 (6 bases). CDR1 is SGHVS, CDR2 FQNEAQ, per germline. This CDR3 spans 16 amino acids. Deletions cut 1 base from V and 6 bases from J, with 18 bases between. The CDR3 reads CASSLEQGRVRAEAFF. For the CDR3, the DNA is TGTGCCAGCAGCTTAGAGCAGGGGCGCGTGCGAGCTGAAGCTTTCTTT.

The J gene is TRBJ2-1, the V gene TRBV2; the D is unclear. The CDR3 consists of 10 residues. Trimming left V 1 base short and J 14 bases short, with 6 bases between. Germline lookup yields CDR1 SNHLY and CDR2 FYNNEI. The CDR3 region has the DNA TGTGCCAGCAGTGAAGTTTCTAAGTTCTTC. Translation gives CASSEVSKFF. Full variable domain (missing parts from reference TRBV2 and TRBJ2-1): EPEVTQTPSHQVTQMGQEVILRCVPISNHLYFYWYRQILGQKVEFLVSFYNNEISEKSEIFDDQFSVERPDGSNFTLKIRSTKLEDSAMYFCASSEVSKFFGPGTRLTVL.

The chain employs TRBV7-9 and TRBJ1-2; tentative D call: TRBD1 (6 bases). The CDR3 runs to 14 residues. V was shortened by 5 bases and J by 0 bases, with 10 bases between the two germline ends. The V gene's germline CDR1 is SEHNR and CDR2 FQNEAQ (reference sequence). The CDR3 nucleotides read TGTGCCAGCAGCCCTGGGACATCTAACTATGGCTACACCTTC. Amino acid sequence: CASSPGTSNYGYTF.

The rearrangement uses TRBV28 and TRBJ1-1, with 7 bases that match TRBD1. Unmatched junction bases numbered 11, after V lost 5 bases and J lost 11 bases. This CDR3 has 13 residues. From germline, CDR1 is MDHEN and CDR2 SYDVKM. As DNA, the CDR3 is TGTGCCAGCAGTCTTCAGACAGGGCGGCACGCTTTCTTT. This gives the protein CASSLQTGRHAFF.

V usage is TRBV6-5 and J usage is TRBJ2-7; D gene uncertain. The CDR3 spans 16 residues. V was trimmed by 1 base and J by 0 bases, leaving 13 bases between them. Germline loops: CDR1 MNHEY, CDR2 SVGAGI. CDR3 loop: CASSYYPDQVSYEQYF. CDR3 coding DNA: TGTGCCAGCAGTTACTACCCCGATCAGGTCTCCTACGAGCAGTACTTC.

The J gene is TRBJ2-7, the V gene TRBV7-6, with 8 bases lining up with TRBD1. CDR3 size: 13 residues. J lost 5 bases, V lost 4 bases, and 4 bases had no gene match. Germline assignment: CDR1 SGHVS and CDR2 FNYEAQ. As DNA, the CDR3 is TGTGCCAGCAGCTCTCAGGGGGCGGACGAGCAGTACTTC. Translating it yields CASSSQGADEQYF.

This clone is a singleton in its sample. The genes are TRBV6-1 and TRBJ1-5; D is uncertain. The CDR3 spans 15 residues. Germline V CDR1 and CDR2: MNHNS, SASEGT. V lost 3 bases, J lost 3 bases, and 12 bases lay in between. The CDR3 loop reads CASSESALLNQPQHF. CDR3 bases: TGTGCCAGCAGTGAGAGTGCCCTCCTCAATCAGCCCCAGCATTTT.

This sequence joins TRBV10-3 and TRBJ2-6; the D gene is possibly TRBD1 (5 bases). V lost 4 bases, J lost 2 bases, and 6 bases lay in between. The CDR3 contains 14 residues. CDR1 is ENHRY, CDR2 SYGVKD, per germline. CDR3 bases: TGTGCCATCAGTGCAGGGACTGGGGCCAACGTCCTGACTTTC. This translates into CAISAGTGANVLTF.